Presented here are 18 T cell receptor beta chains from one specimen sequenced in a study of shared clonotypes between healthy human individuals. The data were produced by immunoSEQ multiplex PCR, yet TCRdb's version contains in-frame clones alone and is incomplete. The sample includes about 2.1 million clones, roughly 93% of them seen just once. CD45RO negativity and positive selection for CCR7 defined naive CD8 cells, a population that excluded terminally differentiated effector memory CD45RA+ cells. Sample: naive CD8+ T cells from PBMCs. The source is a man between 18 and 29 years old in good health. Some clones in this sample may be carry-over from other donors' samples.

This clone was recorded once. The chain has TRBV28 and TRBJ1-2; 9 bases line up with TRBD1. The CDR3 runs 17 residues. Germline-derived CDR1 and CDR2 are MDHEN and SYDVKM. V gave up 6 bases and J gave up 5 bases; unmatched junction bases: 16. DNA of the CDR3: TGTGCCAGCAGCCGACTCCAACGGGACAGGGAGGGGTATGGCTACACCTTC. It translates to CASSRLQRDREGYGYTF.

The V gene is TRBV29-1, the J gene TRBJ2-3; 13 positions agree with TRBD2. CDR1 is SQVTM, CDR2 ANQGSEA, per germline. V was clipped by 0 bases and J by 9 bases; unmatched bases: 15. The CDR3 covers 18 residues. CDR3 in DNA: TGCAGCGTTGAAGATCTTTCCCCACTAGCGGGAGGGTGGAAGACGCAGTATTTT. Its translation is CSVEDLSPLAGGWKTQYF.

This chain uses TRBV7-6 with TRBJ2-7, with 9 bases aligning to TRBD1. Germline V gene data show CDR1 as SGHVS and CDR2 as FNYEAQ. V lost 5 bases, J lost 5 bases, and 10 bases stayed unmatched. The CDR3 sequence is 15 residues long. The CDR3 DNA reads TGTGCCAGCAGCCCCGCCGCTGGACAGGGGAACGAGCAGTACTTC. Translated, it gives CASSPAAGQGNEQYF.

The gene calls are TRBV2 and TRBJ2-1, with D unclear. The germline V and J ends were trimmed by 3 bases and 15 bases, with 12 bases remaining between them. The CDR3 contains 11 residues. Germline V gives CDR1 SNHLY, CDR2 FYNNEI. The CDR3 region is CASSDERSVFF. In nucleotides, the CDR3 is TGTGCCAGCAGTGATGAGAGGAGCGTGTTCTTC.

The chain links TRBV7-9 to TRBJ2-5; D may match TRBD1 or TRBD2 (6 bases each). Trimming shortened V by 7 bases and J by 5 bases, and 17 bases separated the two germline ends. This CDR3 is 14 amino acids long. The V gene's germline CDR1 is SEHNR and CDR2 FQNEAQ (reference sequence). The DNA for the CDR3 is TGTGCCAGCAACCTAGGGGGGCGCGGGGAGACCCAGTACTTC. Translating gives CASNLGGRGETQYF.

The chain uses TRBV7-9 and TRBJ1-5; possible D gene TRBD1, 6 bases. V was cut by 6 bases and J by 7 bases, with 10 bases left in between. The CDR3 covers 12 residues. CDR1 and CDR2 from the germline V gene are SEHNR and FQNEAQ (reference sequence). CDR3 region: CASRKGEQPQHF. CDR3 bases: TGTGCCAGCAGGAAGGGGGAACAGCCCCAGCATTTT.

The chain recombines TRBV9 with TRBJ1-2; D might be TRBD1 (5 bases). CDR3 length equals 16 residues. Trimming took 3 bases from V and 4 from J, leaving 19 bases between them. Germline assignment: CDR1 SGDLS and CDR2 YYNGEE. The CDR3 sequence is CASSGGRRGEGYGYTF. As DNA, the CDR3 is TGTGCCAGCAGCGGCGGCAGGCGGGGCGAGGGCTATGGCTACACCTTC.

The chain couples TRBV27 to TRBJ2-3, with D possibly being TRBD1 or TRBD2 (5 bases each). Germline V CDR1 and CDR2: MNHEY, SMNVEV (reference sequence). The CDR3 runs 12 residues. V dropped 6 bases and J dropped 6 bases, with 10 bases sitting between them. CDR3 protein: CASSGAGDTQYF. CDR3 nucleotides: TGTGCCAGCAGCGGGGCCGGGGATACGCAGTATTTT.

The chain has TRBV4-3 and TRBJ2-2; 8 nucleotides align to TRBD2. V lost 0 bases to trimming and J lost 6 bases; unmatched junction nucleotides: 3. Germline CDR1 and CDR2: LGHNA and YSLEER. CDR3 size: 15 residues. The CDR3 coding sequence is TGCGCCAGCAGCCAAGATCCAGCGGGAGCCGGGGAGCTGTTTTTT. Protein product: CASSQDPAGAGELFF.

This chain joins TRBV11-1 and TRBJ2-1; D ambiguous. Germline V gene sequence: CDR1 SGHAT, CDR2 FQDESV (reference sequence). The CDR3 extends over 12 amino acids. Deletions cut 1 base from V and 7 bases from J, with 5 bases between. CDR3 residues: CASSLGMNEQFF. The CDR3 region has the DNA TGTGCCAGCAGCTTAGGCATGAATGAGCAGTTCTTC.

The rearrangement joins TRBV5-1 to TRBJ2-7, with 12 bases matching TRBD1. V shed 3 bases and J 5 bases; nucleotides not matched to a gene: 9. The CDR3 totals 16 residues. The germline gives CDR1 SGHRS, CDR2 YFSETQ. CDR3: CASSWGQGASLDEQYF. DNA of the CDR3: TGCGCCAGCAGCTGGGGACAGGGGGCATCTCTCGACGAGCAGTACTTC. The full variable domain, completed using reference TRBV5-1 and TRBJ2-7, is KAGVTQTPRYLIKTRGQQVTLSCSPISGHRSVSWYQQTPGQGLQFLFEYFSETQRNKGNFPGRFSGRQFSNSRSEMNVSTLELGDSALYLCASSWGQGASLDEQYFGPGTRLTVT.

Concerning this clone: Other DNA sequences in the sample encode the same CDR3. V usage is TRBV28 and J usage is TRBJ1-1; unclear D gene. V was trimmed by 3 bases and J by 3 bases, leaving 8 bases between them. The CDR3 covers 13 residues. Germline V gives CDR1 MDHEN, CDR2 SYDVKM. The CDR3 DNA reads TGTGCCAGCAGTTTGTCTGGGGACACTGAAGCTTTCTTT. It encodes CASSLSGDTEAFF.

In its sample, this clone was seen a few times. The chain combines TRBV27 with TRBJ1-2; possibly TRBD1 for D (5 bases). Germline V gene sequence: CDR1 MNHEY, CDR2 SMNVEV (reference sequence). The CDR3 totals 15 residues. V lost 3 bases, J lost 8 bases, and 19 bases lay in between. The DNA of the CDR3 is TGTGCCAGCAGTTTGGGCCCCGGGACGATGTTGGGCTACACCTTC. Amino acids: CASSLGPGTMLGYTF.

V gene TRBV27 combines with J gene TRBJ2-3; D uncertain. V lost 5 bases, J lost 3 bases, and 15 bases lay in between. Per the germline V gene, CDR1 is MNHEY and CDR2 is SMNVEV (reference sequence). The CDR3 sequence is 15 residues long. CDR3 region: CASSPQWMRTDTQYF. The DNA of the CDR3 is TGTGCCAGCAGTCCCCAGTGGATGAGGACAGATACGCAGTATTTT.

The chain couples TRBV11-3 to TRBJ1-1; TRBD1 is a possible D gene (6 bases). Looked up from germline, CDR1 is SGHNT and CDR2 is YENEEA. The CDR3 is 13 residues long. The ends were cut back, 5 bases at V and 8 bases at J, with 15 bases in the middle. This CDR3 reads CASSPRSGAEAFF. The CDR3 region has the DNA TGTGCCAGCAGCCCCCGTTCGGGGGCGGAAGCTTTCTTT.

Points on this clone: Other DNA sequences in the sample encode the same CDR3. V gene TRBV27 combines with J gene TRBJ1-1; D gene ambiguous. CDR1 MNHEY and CDR2 SMNVEV come from the germline V gene (reference sequence). The CDR3 is made up of 13 amino acids. The V gene lost 2 bases and the J gene lost 6 bases, with 10 bases spanning the gap. The CDR3 spells CASSLGLGAEAFF. DNA of the CDR3: TGTGCCAGCAGTTTAGGGCTCGGGGCTGAAGCTTTCTTT.

This chain links TRBV27 with TRBJ2-7; D gene unclear. Between the trimmed V and J ends, which lost 8 bases and 7 bases, there was a span of 6 bases. The CDR3 is 9 residues long. Germline assignment: CDR1 MNHEY and CDR2 SMNVEV (reference sequence). The CDR3 DNA is TGTGCCAGCGAGGTGGAGCAGTACTTC. Protein product: CASEVEQYF.

This clone was counted a single time. The chain employs TRBV11-2 and TRBJ1-1, with D hard to call. Germline CDR1 SGHAT, CDR2 FQNNGV. The CDR3 is 15 amino acids. Trimming left V 1 base short and J 5 bases short, with 14 bases between. The CDR3 region has the DNA TGTGCCAGCAGCTTAGCATATCTGGGGTGGACTGAAGCTTTCTTT. Amino acid sequence: CASSLAYLGWTEAFF.